This TCR beta chain was captured by sequencing in a study of control samples from healthy donors and cancer patients. Clones were read by immunoSEQ multiplex PCR, and TCRdb kept only the in-frame ones, dropping some. The sample has about 51,000 clones, roughly 80% seen once. With V trimmed by 4 bases and J by 0 bases, 9 bases remained unmatched. Germline V lookup: CDR1 LGHDT, CDR2 YNNKEL (reference sequence). The CDR3 is 16 amino acids. This clonotype originated in a man between 65 and 85 years old in good health. The V call is TRBV3-1 (or the pseudogene TRBV3-2), the J call TRBJ2-7, with 7 nucleotides matching TRBD1. Source material: blood. The CDR3 DNA sequence: TGTGCCAGCAGCCCGATCTCAGGGGGTAGCTCCTACGAGCAGTACTTC. Translating gives CASSPISGGSSYEQYF.